The T cell receptor beta chain described here comes from a study of OX40 agonist ivuxolimab in advanced cancers. The wider study: Previous treatment with anti-PD-1, anti-PD-L1 or anti-CTLA-4 therapy was allowed; 35% to 50% had received some.

This CDR3 has 16 amino acids. The germline V gene encodes CDR1 SGHTA and CDR2 FQGNSA. With V trimmed by 5 bases and J by 0 bases, 8 bases remained unmatched. Clones were read by immunoSEQ multiplex PCR, and TCRdb kept only the in-frame ones, dropping some. The table shows roughly 65,000 clones, with approximately 90% occurring only once. With autoimmune disease history or systemic immunosuppression, patients were excluded. The sample here was CD4+ or CD8+ T cells sorted from blood, taken in a trial of the OX40 agonist ivuxolimab. The chain uses TRBV7-2 and TRBJ2-3, with 7 bases identical to TRBD2. This sequence originates from an adult with an advanced solid tumor such as melanoma, head and neck, liver or kidney cancer. This CDR3 reads CASSLGTTVSTDTQYF. CDR3 sequence (DNA): TGTGCCAGCAGCCTCGGGACTACCGTTAGCACAGATACGCAGTATTTT.